These T cell receptor beta chains were read from a single sample in a study of blood T cell repertoires in COVID-19. Only in-frame clones appear in the TCRdb table, and some are missing; sequencing was by immunoSEQ multiplex PCR. Among about 200,000 clones, about 88% were seen once, and the ten largest hold 4.5% to 5%. The sample was peripheral blood. The origin of the receptors is a woman of 80 years or more with acute or convalescent COVID-19. Both conserved end residues are part of each CDR3. The D gene is left open where the match is weak. Some rows have no size entry. The others give once, few or many, or a class for an expanded clone.

CDR3 protein: CAWSDPSGYTF; CDR3 DNA: TGTGCCTGGAGTGATCCGTCCGGCTACACCTTC; clone size: NA; D gene: NA; V gene: TRBV30; J gene: TRBJ1-2
CDR3 protein: CASSRPGGLAEAFF; CDR3 DNA: TGTGCCAGCAGTCGACCCGGGGGTTTGGCTGAAGCTTTCTTT; clone size: NA; D gene: NA; V gene: TRBV6-6; J gene: TRBJ1-1
CDR3 protein: CASSPIYNSPLHF; CDR3 DNA: TGTGCCAGCAGCCCAATCTATAATTCACCCCTCCACTTT; clone size: NA; D gene: NA; V gene: TRBV5-5; J gene: TRBJ1-6
CDR3 protein: CASSLLGGAYTEAFF; CDR3 DNA: TGTGCCAGCAGCTTGCTTGGGGGCGCGTACACTGAAGCTTTCTTT; clone size: NA; D gene: NA; V gene: TRBV5-5; J gene: TRBJ1-1
CDR3 protein: CASSSGLANEQYF; CDR3 DNA: TGTGCCAGCAGCTCCGGACTAGCTAACGAGCAGTACTTC; clone size: NA; D gene: TRBD2; V gene: TRBV5-6; J gene: TRBJ2-7
CDR3 protein: CASSYGPGLGGYTF; CDR3 DNA: TGTGCCAGCAGTTATGGGCCCGGACTGGGAGGCTACACCTTC; clone size: NA; D gene: NA; V gene: TRBV27; J gene: TRBJ1-2
CDR3 protein: CASSQEGWRYTF; CDR3 DNA: TGTGCCAGCAGCCAGGAGGGTTGGCGCTACACCTTC; clone size: few; D gene: NA; V gene: TRBV14; J gene: TRBJ1-2
CDR3 protein: CASSWGLAGVNEQYF; CDR3 DNA: TGTGCCAGCAGCTGGGGACTAGCGGGAGTCAACGAGCAGTACTTC; clone size: NA; D gene: TRBD2; V gene: TRBV11-2; J gene: TRBJ2-7
CDR3 protein: CASSPGTAYEKLFF; CDR3 DNA: TGTGCCAGCAGCCCAGGGACAGCGTATGAAAAACTGTTTTTT; clone size: NA; D gene: TRBD1; V gene: TRBV7-8; J gene: TRBJ1-4
CDR3 protein: CASSLNTGPWGYTF; CDR3 DNA: TGTGCCAGCAGCTTAAATACAGGACCTTGGGGCTACACCTTC; clone size: NA; D gene: NA; V gene: TRBV7-2; J gene: TRBJ1-2
CDR3 protein: CASSPPTSGTTDTQYF; CDR3 DNA: TGTGCCAGCAGCCCGCCGACTAGCGGGACCACAGATACGCAGTATTTT; clone size: NA; D gene: TRBD2; V gene: TRBV7-2; J gene: TRBJ2-3